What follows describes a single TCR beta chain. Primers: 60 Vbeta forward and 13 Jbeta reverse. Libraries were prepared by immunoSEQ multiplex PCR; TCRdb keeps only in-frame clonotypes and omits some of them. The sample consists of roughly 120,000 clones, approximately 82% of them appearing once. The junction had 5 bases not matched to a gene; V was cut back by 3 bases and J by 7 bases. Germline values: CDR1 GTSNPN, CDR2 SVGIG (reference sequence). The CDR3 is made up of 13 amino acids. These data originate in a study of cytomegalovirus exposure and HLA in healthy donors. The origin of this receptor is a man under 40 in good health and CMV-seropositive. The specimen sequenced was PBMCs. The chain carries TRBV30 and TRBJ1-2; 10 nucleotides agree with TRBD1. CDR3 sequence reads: CAWSGTGVSGYTF. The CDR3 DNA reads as TGTGCCTGGAGCGGGACAGGGGTCAGTGGCTACACCTTC. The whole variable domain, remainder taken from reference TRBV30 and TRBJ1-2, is SQTIHQWPATLVQPVGSPLSLECTVEGTSNPNLYWYRQAAGRGLQLLFYSVGIGQISSEVPQNLSASRPQDRQFILSSKKLLLSDSGFYLCAWSGTGVSGYTFGSGTRLTVV.